Presented here are 16 T cell receptor beta chains from one specimen sequenced in a study of OX40 agonist ivuxolimab in advanced cancers. Method: immunoSEQ multiplex PCR; TCRdb's copy keeps in-frame clones and lacks some. Of tens of thousands of clones in the sample, roughly 80% were seen once. This sample comprised CD4+ or CD8+ T cells sorted from blood, obtained in a trial of the OX40 agonist ivuxolimab. Receptor source: an adult with an advanced solid tumor such as melanoma, head and neck, liver or kidney cancer.

The V call is TRBV5-6, the J call TRBJ1-5; 10 bases are a match to TRBD1. V shed 1 base and J 6 bases; nucleotides not matched to a gene: 4. CDR1 and CDR2 (germline): SGHDT, YYEEEE. The CDR3 loop spans 15 amino acids. CDR3 in amino acids: CASSLWTGGFQPQHF. The CDR3 region has the DNA TGTGCCAGCAGCTTGTGGACAGGGGGTTTTCAGCCCCAGCATTTT.

The chain's CDR3 is CASNSPGAERGDTQYF. The CDR3 DNA is TGTGCCAGTAATTCCCCGGGGGCAGAGCGTGGAGATACGCAGTATTTT. The J gene is TRBJ2-3, the V gene TRBV19; the D gene could be TRBD1 or TRBD2 (6 bases each). Looked up from germline, CDR1 is LNHDA and CDR2 is SQIVND (reference sequence). V was trimmed by 7 bases and J by 5 bases, leaving 22 bases between them. This CDR3 has 16 amino acids.

The chain uses TRBV6-6 and TRBJ2-5; D is perhaps TRBD2 (6 bases). The CDR3 is 12 amino acids. Trimming took 11 bases from V and 3 from J, leaving 13 bases between them. CDR1 MNHNY and CDR2 SVGAGI come from the germline V gene (reference sequence). The CDR3 region is CAGGPTKETQYF. CDR3 nucleotides: TGTGCCGGAGGGCCCACCAAAGAGACCCAGTACTTC.

The chain combines TRBV7-3 with TRBJ2-3; no definite D call. V lost 2 bases to trimming and J lost 5 bases, with 11 bases between them. From germline, CDR1 is SGHTA and CDR2 FQGTGA. There are 14 residues in the CDR3. CDR3 protein: CASSLSGSIDTQYF. The CDR3, as DNA: TGTGCCAGCAGCTTATCGGGTTCGATAGATACGCAGTATTTT.

The V and J genes are TRBV6-5 and TRBJ1-2; weak D call: TRBD1 (5 bases). The germline V gene has CDR1 MNHEY and CDR2 SVGAGI. V lost 6 bases and J lost 2, with 10 bases in between. CDR3 size: 13 residues. The CDR3: CASSPAGNYGYTF. The CDR3 nucleotides are TGTGCCAGCAGCCCGGCAGGGAACTATGGCTACACCTTC.

This clone was seen a handful of times. The V and J genes are TRBV5-4 and TRBJ2-2; no firm D call. Trimming removed 1 base from V and 4 bases from J, with 5 bases in between. The CDR3 is made up of 13 amino acids. The V gene's germline CDR1 is SGHNT and CDR2 YYREEE (reference sequence). The CDR3 bases are TGTGCCAGCAGCTTGCAAGGCACCGGGGAGCTGTTTTTT. Translation gives CASSLQGTGELFF.

The rearrangement uses TRBV2 and TRBJ2-5; no definite D call. The CDR3 runs to 12 residues. CDR1 is SNHLY and CDR2 is FYNNEI in the germline V gene. Trimming left V 3 bases short and J 4 bases short, with 6 bases between. The chain's CDR3 is CASSELTETQYF. The CDR3 nucleotides read TGTGCCAGCAGTGAGTTGACAGAGACCCAGTACTTC.

This rearrangement joins TRBV7-3 to TRBJ2-3, with D maybe TRBD2 (5 bases). V lost 0 bases and J 5 bases, leaving 12 bases between the germline ends. The CDR3 loop spans 15 amino acids. Germline V lookup: CDR1 SGHTA, CDR2 FQGTGA. CDR3 nucleotides: TGTGCCAGCAGCTTAACGGCCCAGGCGGGAGATACGCAGTATTTT. This translates into CASSLTAQAGDTQYF.

A single count supports this clone. V is TRBV7-6 and J is TRBJ1-6; 8 bases map to TRBD1. This CDR3 has 14 residues. Looked up from germline, CDR1 is SGHVS and CDR2 is FNYEAQ. The V segment lost 1 base and the J segment 10 bases; nucleotides outside the gene matches: 3. CDR3 DNA sequence: TGTGCCAGCAGCTTAGGCAGGGGGCCCTCACCCCTCCACTTT. Its protein is CASSLGRGPSPLHF.

This chain links TRBV2 with TRBJ1-1; 7 nucleotides agree with TRBD1. From germline, CDR1 is SNHLY and CDR2 FYNNEI. The CDR3 sequence is 15 residues long. The ends lost 6 bases at V and 0 bases at J; junction bases unmatched: 7. The DNA for the CDR3 is TGTGCCAGCAGCGATGGGGACAGCTTGAACACTGAAGCTTTCTTT. Encoded protein: CASSDGDSLNTEAFF.

Worth noting for this clone: Other DNA sequences of this sample code for an identical CDR3. V usage is TRBV11-2 and J usage is TRBJ2-7; 7 bases are a match to TRBD1. The ends lost 5 bases at V and 5 bases at J; junction bases unmatched: 12. CDR3 length equals 15 residues. Germline CDR1 reads SGHAT; CDR2 reads FQNNGV. CDR3 in amino acids: CASSVNNRGRDEQYF. The CDR3 nucleotides are TGTGCCAGCAGCGTCAATAACAGGGGTCGGGACGAGCAGTACTTC.

This clone was observed a handful of times. The chain uses TRBV4-1 and TRBJ1-2; TRBD1 matches at 9 bases. The germline gives CDR1 MGHRA, CDR2 YSYEKL. Trimming cost V 4 bases and J 3 bases; bases outside gene matches: 6. The CDR3 runs 15 residues. CDR3 in amino acids: CASSPRQGEDYGYTF. Written as DNA, the CDR3 is TGCGCCAGCAGCCCTCGACAGGGGGAGGACTATGGCTACACCTTC.

The chain joins TRBV7-2 to TRBJ2-3, with 14 bases matching TRBD2. The CDR3 is 17 amino acids. Per germline, CDR1 SGHTA and CDR2 FQGNSA. The V and J ends lost 5 bases and 2 bases, in that order; junction bases with no gene match: 6. The CDR3 loop reads CASSRPGLAGATDTQYF. Written as DNA, the CDR3 is TGTGCCAGCAGCCGACCGGGACTAGCGGGAGCCACAGATACGCAGTATTTT. Full variable domain (rest looked up from reference TRBV7-2 and TRBJ2-3): GAGVSQSPSNKVTEKGKDVELRCDPISGHTALYWYRQSLGQGLEFLIYFQGNSAPDKSGLPSDRFSAERTGGSVSTLTIQRTQQEDSAVYLCASSRPGLAGATDTQYFGPGTRLTVL.

The V and J genes are TRBV27 and TRBJ2-2; no firm D call. V was trimmed by 6 bases and J by 0 bases, leaving 5 bases between them. The V gene's germline CDR1 is MNHEY and CDR2 SMNVEV (reference sequence). The CDR3 has 13 residues. The CDR3 DNA reads TGTGCCAGCAGACTAACGAACACCGGGGAGCTGTTTTTT. Amino acids: CASRLTNTGELFF.

This clone has a single count. This chain joins TRBV9 and TRBJ1-3; D call uncertain. The V end was cut by 4 bases, the J end by 0 bases, with 8 bases between. The germline V gene encodes CDR1 SGDLS and CDR2 YYNGEE. CDR3 size: 14 residues. DNA of the CDR3: TGTGCCAGCAGCCGAGAGGTCTCTGGAAACACCATATATTTT. Its protein is CASSREVSGNTIYF.

The V and J genes are TRBV5-4 and TRBJ2-1; D might be TRBD1 (5 bases). Germline-derived CDR1 and CDR2 are SGHNT and YYREEE (reference sequence). The germline V and J ends were trimmed by 0 bases and 0 bases, with 16 bases remaining between them. This CDR3 spans 18 amino acids. The DNA for the CDR3 is TGTGCCAGCAGCTTGGAGGGGTTTGACAGAAGCTCCTACAATGAGCAGTTCTTC. As protein: CASSLEGFDRSSYNEQFF.